The T cell receptor beta chain under discussion was sequenced for a study of cytomegalovirus exposure and HLA in healthy donors. Study context: Approximately 85 million unique TCRs from HLA-typed donors were held in an early data release. Study-level results: Rarity characterized most TCR sequences, yet some public TCRs appeared in many donors.

With 60 Vbeta and 13 Jbeta primers, the PCR was carried out. Some clones are missing from TCRdb's copy, which holds only in-frame ones; the method was immunoSEQ multiplex PCR. The repertoire holds under 150,000 clones, with 55% to 75% as singletons. The count of this clone is one. The antigen is not known. All donors participated as healthy donors of bone marrow. Unrecorded immune exposures were likely, despite nominal health at sampling. This receptor was identified in a man aged 50-60 years in good health and CMV-seropositive. Sequencing input: PBMCs.

CDR3 bases: TGCGCCAGCAGCTTGGATGGCGGAGGGACTGGAAACACCATATATTTT. It codes for CASSLDGGGTGNTIYF. V usage is TRBV5-1 and J usage is TRBJ1-3, with no clear D. This CDR3 has 16 residues. Per germline, CDR1 SGHRS and CDR2 YFSETQ. Trimming shortened V by 0 bases and J by 2 bases, and 12 bases separated the two germline ends.